The 12 T cell receptor beta chains given below trace back to one sample, sequenced in a study of CD8+ T cells in alopecia areata. Documented treatment: oral pan-JAK inhibitor, 5-10 mg twice daily. Following extraction, RNA underwent reverse transcription to cDNA, which served as the sequencing template. Assay used: immunoSEQ multiplex PCR; TCRdb lists only in-frame clones, some missing. The data show about 190,000 clones, roughly three fifths seen once. This specimen was CD4+ T cells sorted from blood, taken at week 49, from a patient treated with tofacitinib. The receptors shown here come from a human donor with alopecia areata.

The chain couples TRBV5-6 to TRBJ2-5; 8 nucleotides match TRBD1. Germline V gene lookup returns CDR1 SGHDT and CDR2 YYEEEE. V lost 4 bases, J lost 2 bases, and 10 bases stayed unmatched. This CDR3 comprises 16 residues. The CDR3 is CASSRRQGSGQETQYF. The CDR3 DNA sequence: TGTGCCAGCAGCCGGAGACAGGGGAGTGGACAAGAGACCCAGTACTTC.

This chain uses TRBV29-1 with TRBJ1-2; D might be TRBD1 (6 bases). From germline, CDR1 is SQVTM and CDR2 ANQGSEA. V was trimmed by 1 base and J by 3 bases, leaving 12 bases between them. CDR3 size: 14 residues. CDR3 in amino acids: CSVEAGAVYYGYTF. The CDR3 coding sequence is TGCAGCGTTGAAGCGGGGGCAGTATACTATGGCTACACCTTC.

V and J are TRBV9 and TRBJ2-5; D ambiguous. The ends were cut back, 5 bases at V and 0 bases at J, with 8 bases in the middle. Germline V gene lookup returns CDR1 SGDLS and CDR2 YYNGEE. This CDR3 is 13 amino acids long. The CDR3 DNA sequence: TGTGCCAGCAGTGCCCACTACCAAGAGACCCAGTACTTC. This gives the protein CASSAHYQETQYF.

This clone was seen repeatedly, ten times or more. V usage is TRBV7-2 and J usage is TRBJ2-3; D uncertain. V lost 0 bases to trimming and J lost 4 bases, with 5 bases between them. Germline lookup yields CDR1 SGHTA and CDR2 FQGNSA. This CDR3 is 13 amino acids long. This CDR3 reads CASSLAKSDTQYF. The DNA for the CDR3 is TGTGCCAGCAGCTTAGCTAAGTCAGATACGCAGTATTTT.

The V call is TRBV7-3, the J call TRBJ2-1; TRBD1 aligns across 8 bases. The trim removed 8 bases at V and 5 bases at J, leaving 8 bases unmatched. Looked up from germline, CDR1 is SGHTA and CDR2 is FQGTGA. The CDR3 is 14 amino acids. The DNA of the CDR3 is TGTGCCAGCGCCCCAGGGGGCGGAAACAATGAGCAGTTCTTC. It translates to CASAPGGGNNEQFF.

J is TRBJ2-1 and V is TRBV5-4, with 7 bases aligning to TRBD2. Trimming cost V 0 bases and J 0 bases; bases outside gene matches: 3. The CDR3 totals 16 residues. Germline-derived CDR1 and CDR2 are SGHNT and YYREEE (reference sequence). CDR3 region: CASSLGASGSYNEQFF. CDR3 nucleotides: TGTGCCAGCAGCTTGGGCGCTAGCGGCTCCTACAATGAGCAGTTCTTC.

This clone turned up a few times. The genes are TRBV7-2 and TRBJ2-3; possibly TRBD1 for D (6 bases). The germline V gene has CDR1 SGHTA and CDR2 FQGNSA. The ends were cut back, 5 bases at V and 10 bases at J, with 25 bases in the middle. The CDR3 loop spans 16 amino acids. The CDR3 is CASSPSPGHLTGSQYF. In DNA, the CDR3 is TGTGCCAGCAGCCCGAGCCCGGGACACCTCACGGGATCGCAGTATTTT.

V usage is TRBV6-4 and J usage is TRBJ2-3; 7 bases agree with TRBD2. Germline CDR1 reads MRHNA; CDR2 reads SNTAGT. The CDR3 runs 15 residues. V shed 3 bases and J 5 bases; nucleotides not matched to a gene: 8. CDR3: CASSDSAGRGDTQYF. CDR3 DNA sequence: TGTGCCAGCAGTGATTCAGCGGGGCGGGGAGATACGCAGTATTTT.

The chain employs TRBV29-1 and TRBJ1-2; TRBD1 might be the D (6 bases). Germline lookup yields CDR1 SQVTM and CDR2 ANQGSEA. V was clipped by 7 bases and J by 3 bases, with 15 bases between them. The CDR3 has 13 amino acids. The DNA of the CDR3 is TGCAGCGCCCGTAAACAGGGCTACTATGGCTACACCTTC. Encoded protein: CSARKQGYYGYTF.

The genes are TRBV4-1 and TRBJ1-1; D is unclear. Germline V gives CDR1 MGHRA, CDR2 YSYEKL. V lost 0 bases and J lost 1, with 9 bases in between. This CDR3 comprises 15 residues. This chain's CDR3 is CASSQEAGTNTEAFF. The CDR3 bases are TGCGCCAGCAGCCAAGAGGCGGGCACGAACACTGAAGCTTTCTTT.

Regarding this clone: This specimen includes other DNA sequences encoding the same CDR3. The chain links TRBV30 to TRBJ2-3; D not certain. The germline CDR1 and CDR2 sequences are GTSNPN and SVGIG (reference sequence). CDR3 length: 14 amino acids. The V end lost 3 bases, the J end lost 4 bases, and 14 bases lay between the germline ends. The CDR3 DNA reads as TGTGCCTGGAGGGGGAAGGGTAGTTCAGATACGCAGTATTTT. It encodes CAWRGKGSSDTQYF.

DNA of the CDR3: TGCAGCGCCTGGGACAGGGGAGGCGAGACCCAGTACTTC. Its translation: CSAWDRGGETQYF. The chain links TRBV29-1 to TRBJ2-5, with 10 bases that match TRBD1. The CDR3 totals 13 residues. Germline V CDR1 and CDR2: SQVTM, ANQGSEA. Trimming removed 7 bases from V and 5 bases from J; junction bases left unmatched: 7.